These 22 T cell receptor beta chains share one sample of origin, sequenced in a study of OX40 agonist ivuxolimab in advanced cancers. Clones were sequenced by immunoSEQ multiplex PCR, and TCRdb holds only the in-frame ones, with some missing. The data show 90,000 to 130,000 clones, under 95% seen once. This specimen was CD4+ or CD8+ T cells sorted from blood, taken in a trial of the OX40 agonist ivuxolimab. These receptors originate from an adult with an advanced solid tumor such as melanoma, head and neck, liver or kidney cancer.

The chain couples TRBV7-3 to TRBJ2-5; D remains ambiguous. The germline V gene has CDR1 SGHTA and CDR2 FQGTGA. The CDR3 consists of 16 residues. Trimming stripped 3 bases from V and 1 base from J, with 15 bases between. CDR3 nucleotides: TGTGCCAGCAGCTTGAACTCCCGGACCTCCCAAGAGACCCAGTACTTC. This sequence encodes CASSLNSRTSQETQYF.

V usage is TRBV19 and J usage is TRBJ1-3; 7 positions match TRBD1. Germline CDR1 reads LNHDA; CDR2 reads SQIVND (reference sequence). V was clipped by 6 bases and J by 3 bases; unmatched bases: 5. The CDR3 runs 14 residues. DNA of the CDR3: TGTGCCAGTAGAGAGGGGGCAAATGGAAACACCATATATTTT. This encodes CASREGANGNTIYF.

A single count supports this clone. The V gene is TRBV18, the J gene TRBJ1-3; unclear D gene. The CDR3 runs to 18 residues. Germline assignment: CDR1 KGHSH and CDR2 LQKENI. V was cut by 2 bases and J by 0 bases, with 17 bases left in between. DNA of the CDR3: TGTGCCAGCTCACCATTAGGCGTGGACGCTAGCTCTGGAAACACCATATATTTT. Amino acid sequence: CASSPLGVDASSGNTIYF.

This sequence joins TRBV7-9 and TRBJ2-5, with TRBD1 matching over 9 bases. The CDR3 contains 16 residues. Per the germline V gene, CDR1 is SEHNR and CDR2 is FQNEAQ (reference sequence). V shed 5 bases and J 0 bases; nucleotides not matched to a gene: 7. As DNA, the CDR3 is TGTGCCAGCAGCCAACGGGACAGGGAGTACCAAGAGACCCAGTACTTC. Translation gives CASSQRDREYQETQYF.

The J gene is TRBJ2-1, the V gene TRBV27; 10 bases are shared with TRBD2. Losses at the gene ends were 6 bases for V and 9 bases for J; bases not matched to a gene: 11. Germline V gives CDR1 MNHEY, CDR2 SMNVEV (reference sequence). CDR3 length: 15 amino acids. CDR3 loop: CASSHLSGRALEQFF. The CDR3 nucleotides are TGTGCCAGCAGCCACCTAAGCGGGAGGGCCCTTGAGCAGTTCTTC.

The chain employs TRBV6-1 and TRBJ2-1; 7 nucleotides agree with TRBD1. V shed 0 bases, J shed 7 bases, and the junction held 3 bases outside the gene matches. The CDR3 covers 14 residues. Germline lookup yields CDR1 MNHNS and CDR2 SASEGT. This CDR3 is CASSEATGFNEQFF. CDR3 nucleotides: TGTGCCAGCAGTGAAGCGACAGGGTTTAATGAGCAGTTCTTC.

The chain has TRBV10-3 and TRBJ2-5, with D possibly matching TRBD1 (6 bases). V was shortened by 5 bases and J by 0 bases, with 7 bases between the two germline ends. Germline assignment: CDR1 ENHRY and CDR2 SYGVKD. The length of the CDR3 is 13 residues. The CDR3 spells CAISQGYQETQYF. CDR3 DNA: TGTGCCATCAGTCAGGGGTACCAAGAGACCCAGTACTTC.

This clone came up once. The chain joins TRBV5-6 to TRBJ1-2; D call uncertain. The CDR3 length is 15 residues. Trimming left V 2 bases short and J 2 bases short, with 13 bases between. Germline values: CDR1 SGHDT, CDR2 YYEEEE. CDR3 coding DNA: TGTGCCAGCAGCTTCCGGGCCCTTGGCAACTATGGCTACACCTTC. Translating gives CASSFRALGNYGYTF.

About this clone itself: This sample also contains other DNA sequences that code for the same CDR3. This chain connects TRBV30 to TRBJ2-3, with D possibly TRBD2 on 6 matching bases. This CDR3 is built from 13 residues. Germline CDR1 is GTSNPN and CDR2 is SVGIG (reference sequence). V shed 2 bases and J shed 3 bases, with 9 bases lying between them. The CDR3 sequence: CAWSPGGTDTQYF. CDR3 bases: TGTGCCTGGAGTCCCGGGGGAACAGATACGCAGTATTTT.

This chain links TRBV6-5 with TRBJ2-7, with D maybe TRBD1 (5 bases). Trimming cost V 0 bases and J 0 bases, with 12 bases left between them. The CDR3 sequence is 16 residues long. Per germline, CDR1 MNHEY and CDR2 SVGAGI. In DNA, the CDR3 is TGTGCCAGCAGTTACTCTTTTCAGGGAAACTCCTACGAGCAGTACTTC. Its protein is CASSYSFQGNSYEQYF.

The chain uses TRBV11-1 and TRBJ2-1; D possibly corresponds to TRBD2 (6 bases). Germline CDR1 SGHAT, CDR2 FQDESV (reference sequence). The V end lost 5 bases, the J end lost 2 bases, and 13 bases lay between the germline ends. This CDR3 has 15 amino acids. The CDR3 sequence is CASSPGIAAYNEQFF. CDR3 bases: TGTGCCAGCAGCCCCGGGATAGCGGCCTACAATGAGCAGTTCTTC.

The chain combines TRBV30 with TRBJ2-1; 8 nucleotides match TRBD1. Germline CDR1 GTSNPN, CDR2 SVGIG (reference sequence). This CDR3 contains 14 residues. The J segment lost 7 bases and the V segment lost 4 bases, leaving 9 bases of the junction unmatched. The CDR3 loop is CAWIIQGARNEQFF. CDR3 DNA sequence: TGTGCCTGGATCATTCAGGGGGCTAGGAATGAGCAGTTCTTC.

This clone was picked up one time. The V and J genes are TRBV6-6 and TRBJ2-3; 7 bases align to TRBD2. Losses at the gene ends were 7 bases for V and 4 bases for J; bases not matched to a gene: 5. Germline assignment: CDR1 MNHNY and CDR2 SVGAGI (reference sequence). CDR3 length: 13 residues. The CDR3 is CASIGGGADTQYF. Here the CDR3 DNA reads TGTGCCAGCATTGGGGGAGGGGCAGATACGCAGTATTTT.

The chain uses TRBV10-3 and TRBJ1-1; 9 positions agree with TRBD1. After removal of 2 bases from V and 5 bases from J, the junction contained 0 bases not matched to a gene. The CDR3 loop spans 13 amino acids. In germline, CDR1 is ENHRY, CDR2 SYGVKD. The CDR3 bases are TGTGCCATCAGTGAGGGACAGGGGACTGAAGCTTTCTTT. This codes for CAISEGQGTEAFF.

This clone was detected a few times. This chain links TRBV30 with TRBJ1-2; no firm D call. The V gene's germline CDR1 is GTSNPN and CDR2 SVGIG (reference sequence). Trimming left V 1 base short and J 5 bases short, with 11 bases between. The CDR3 contains 13 residues. Here the CDR3 reads CAWSGQVEYGYTF. CDR3 DNA sequence: TGTGCCTGGAGTGGACAAGTGGAATATGGCTACACCTTC.

The chain couples TRBV7-3 to TRBJ2-3; no definite D call. Germline CDR1 and CDR2: SGHTA and FQGTGA. Trimming removed 5 bases at V and 1 base at J, with 10 bases between. The CDR3 sequence is 14 residues long. The CDR3: CASSRDGGTDTQYF. CDR3 bases: TGTGCCAGCAGCCGAGATGGGGGCACAGATACGCAGTATTTT.

This clone was picked up a small number of times. The chain recombines TRBV6-5 with TRBJ1-1, with 8 bases fitting TRBD1. This CDR3 comprises 13 residues. Per the germline V gene, CDR1 is MNHEY and CDR2 is SVGAGI. Trimming at V came to 5 bases and at J to 7 bases, leaving 6 bases not matched to a gene. This CDR3 is CASSRDRIGEAFF. The CDR3 bases are TGTGCCAGCAGTAGGGACAGGATAGGTGAAGCTTTCTTT.

The chain links TRBV2 to TRBJ1-2, with TRBD1 as a possible D gene (6 bases). The germline V gene encodes CDR1 SNHLY and CDR2 FYNNEI. The CDR3 consists of 14 residues. V dropped 8 bases and J dropped 8 bases, with 21 bases sitting between them. This CDR3 is CASYDRTAARGYTF. The CDR3 DNA reads as TGTGCCAGCTACGACAGGACAGCCGCTCGGGGCTACACCTTC.

The chain carries TRBV5-4 and TRBJ2-7, with TRBD2 identical over 7 bases. The CDR3 consists of 14 residues. V was clipped by 0 bases and J by 5 bases; unmatched bases: 5. Germline values: CDR1 SGHNT, CDR2 YYREEE (reference sequence). CDR3 bases: TGTGCCAGCAGCTTGGAACTAGCGTCCCACGAGCAGTACTTC. It encodes CASSLELASHEQYF. Based on the CDR3 plus reference TRBV5-4 and TRBJ2-7, the full variable domain is ETGVTQSPTHLIKTRGQQVTLRCSSQSGHNTVSWYQQALGQGPQFIFQYYREEENGRGNFPPRFSGLQFPNYSSELNVNALELDDSALYLCASSLELASHEQYFGPGTRLTVT.

This chain joins TRBV5-1 and TRBJ2-3; possible D gene TRBD2, 5 bases. Germline values: CDR1 SGHRS, CDR2 YFSETQ. V was pared by 2 bases and J by 10 bases, with 8 bases between. The CDR3 runs 11 residues. CDR3 sequence: CASSFGGAQYF. The DNA of the CDR3 is TGCGCCAGCAGCTTCGGAGGTGCGCAGTATTTT.

This sequence joins TRBV21-1 and TRBJ2-2; TRBD2 is the table's D call, not checked against the DNA. TRBV21-1 is labeled a pseudogene. CDR3 length: 15 residues. CDR3 DNA: TGTGCCAGCAGCAAAGAGAATAGCGCCCCCGGGGAGCTGTTTTTT. Its protein product is CASSKENSAPGELFF.

V usage is TRBV5-1 and J usage is TRBJ1-2; D is possibly TRBD1 (5 bases). This CDR3 region has 12 residues. The V gene's germline CDR1 is SGHRS and CDR2 YFSETQ. Deletions cut 2 bases from V and 8 bases from J, with 10 bases between. This chain's CDR3 is CASSFNGDGYTF. CDR3 DNA: TGCGCCAGCAGCTTCAACGGGGACGGCTACACCTTC.